The clone carrying this TCR beta chain was observed many times. The antigen is not known. RNA transcripts served as template for amplifying TCR beta CDR3 sequences. HTBI-primed first-round RT-PCR preceded second-round multiplex PCR. TCRdb re-called the multiplex PCR reads with MiXCR, one entry per CDR3 protein. Of some 210,000 distinct CDR3 sequences listed, over 25% are singletons. Germline V gene sequence: CDR1 SGHTA, CDR2 FQGNSA. V shed 3 bases and J 6 bases; nucleotides not matched to a gene: 6. This CDR3 is built from 16 residues. The data are from a study of Graves' ophthalmopathy and Graves' hyperthyroidism. Whole-study findings and limits: A classifier, a 13-signature model, separated ophthalmopathy from stable hyperthyroidism with 87.88% sensitivity and approximately 80% specificity.

Certain patients, namely those with other autoimmune diseases, uncontrolled infections, pregnancy or lactation, were excluded. This chain links TRBV7-2 with TRBJ1-6, with TRBD1 matching over 9 bases. The sequence came from a man aged 50 or older with Graves' ophthalmopathy. Specimen: peripheral blood. Here the CDR3 reads CASSFTGGRGNSPLHF. CDR3 DNA sequence: TGTGCCAGCAGCTTTACAGGGGGCCGGGGTAATTCACCCCTCCACTTT.